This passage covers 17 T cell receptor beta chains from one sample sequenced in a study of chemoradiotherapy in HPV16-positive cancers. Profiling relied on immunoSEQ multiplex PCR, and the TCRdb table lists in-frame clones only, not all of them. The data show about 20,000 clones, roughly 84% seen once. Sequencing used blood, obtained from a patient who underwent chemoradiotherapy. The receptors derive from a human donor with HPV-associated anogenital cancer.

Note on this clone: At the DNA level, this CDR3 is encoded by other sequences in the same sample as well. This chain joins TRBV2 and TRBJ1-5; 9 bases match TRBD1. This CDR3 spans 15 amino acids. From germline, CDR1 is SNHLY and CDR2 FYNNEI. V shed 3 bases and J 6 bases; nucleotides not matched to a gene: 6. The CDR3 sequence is CASSEDRGSGQPQHF. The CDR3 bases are TGTGCCAGCAGTGAGGACAGGGGATCAGGTCAGCCCCAGCATTTT.

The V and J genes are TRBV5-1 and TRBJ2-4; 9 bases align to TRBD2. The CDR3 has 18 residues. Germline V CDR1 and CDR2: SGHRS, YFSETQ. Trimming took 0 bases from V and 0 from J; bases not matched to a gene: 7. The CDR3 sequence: CASSLGAGGPLAKNIQYF. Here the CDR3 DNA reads TGCGCCAGCAGCTTGGGAGCGGGGGGACCCCTAGCCAAAAACATTCAGTACTTC. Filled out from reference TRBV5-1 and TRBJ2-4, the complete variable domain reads KAGVTQTPRYLIKTRGQQVTLSCSPISGHRSVSWYQQTPGQGLQFLFEYFSETQRNKGNFPGRFSGRQFSNSRSEMNVSTLELGDSALYLCASSLGAGGPLAKNIQYFGAGTRLSVL.

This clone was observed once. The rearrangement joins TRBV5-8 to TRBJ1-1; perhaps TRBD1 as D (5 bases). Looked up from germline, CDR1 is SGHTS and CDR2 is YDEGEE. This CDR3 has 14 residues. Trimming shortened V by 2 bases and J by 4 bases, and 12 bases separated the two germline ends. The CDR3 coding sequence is TGTGCCAGCAGCTTAGTTGCAGGGCGCACTGAAGCTTTCTTT. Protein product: CASSLVAGRTEAFF.

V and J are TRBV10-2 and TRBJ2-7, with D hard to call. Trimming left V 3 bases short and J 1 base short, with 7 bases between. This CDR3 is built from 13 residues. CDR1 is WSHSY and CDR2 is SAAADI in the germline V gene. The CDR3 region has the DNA TGCGCCAGCAGTGACCCACCTTCCTACGAGCAGTACTTC. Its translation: CASSDPPSYEQYF.

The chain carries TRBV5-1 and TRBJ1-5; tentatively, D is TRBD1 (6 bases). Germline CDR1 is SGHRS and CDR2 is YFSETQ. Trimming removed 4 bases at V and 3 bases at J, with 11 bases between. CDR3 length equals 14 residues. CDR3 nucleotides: TGCGCCAGCAGCACCGGGGGGGCCAATCAGCCCCAGCATTTT. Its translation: CASSTGGANQPQHF.

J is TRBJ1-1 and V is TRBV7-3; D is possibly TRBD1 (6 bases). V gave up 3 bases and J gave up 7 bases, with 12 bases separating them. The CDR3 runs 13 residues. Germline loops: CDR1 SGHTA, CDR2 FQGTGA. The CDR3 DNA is TGTGCCAGCAGCTTTGGGGGGGCTGGTGAAGCTTTCTTT. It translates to CASSFGGAGEAFF.

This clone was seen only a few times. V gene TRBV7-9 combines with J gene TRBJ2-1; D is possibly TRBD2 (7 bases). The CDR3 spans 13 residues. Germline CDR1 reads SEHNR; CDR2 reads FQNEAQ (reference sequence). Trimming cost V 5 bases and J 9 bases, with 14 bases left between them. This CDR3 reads CASSLGGGSEQFF. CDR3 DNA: TGTGCCAGCAGCCTAGGGGGGGGATCTGAGCAGTTCTTC.

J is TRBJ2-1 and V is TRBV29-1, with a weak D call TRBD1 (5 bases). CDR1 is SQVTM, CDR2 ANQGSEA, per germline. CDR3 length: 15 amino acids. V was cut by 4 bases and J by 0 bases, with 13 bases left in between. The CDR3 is CSVGRVGASYNEQFF. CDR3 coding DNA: TGCAGCGTTGGTAGGGTAGGGGCCTCCTACAATGAGCAGTTCTTC.

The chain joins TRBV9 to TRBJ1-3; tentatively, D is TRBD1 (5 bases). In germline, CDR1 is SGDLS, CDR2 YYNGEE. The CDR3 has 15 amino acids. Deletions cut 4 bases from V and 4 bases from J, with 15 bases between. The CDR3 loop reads CASSPMGVTGNTIYF. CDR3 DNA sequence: TGTGCCAGCAGCCCGATGGGGGTCACCGGAAACACCATATATTTT.

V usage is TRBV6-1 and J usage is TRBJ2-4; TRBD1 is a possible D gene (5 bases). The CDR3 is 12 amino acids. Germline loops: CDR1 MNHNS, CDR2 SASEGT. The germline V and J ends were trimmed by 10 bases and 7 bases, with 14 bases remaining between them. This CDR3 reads CATLTRQNIQYF. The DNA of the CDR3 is TGTGCCACGCTCACGCGACAGAACATTCAGTACTTC.

The chain's CDR3 is CASSSRDRGRRSEAFF. The DNA for the CDR3 is TGTGCCAGCAGCTCCCGGGACAGGGGGCGCCGGAGTGAAGCTTTCTTT. The chain combines TRBV7-8 with TRBJ1-1; 12 bases agree with TRBD1. Per the germline V gene, CDR1 is SGHVS and CDR2 is FQNEAQ. The CDR3 runs 16 residues. Trimming took 4 bases from V and 7 from J; bases not matched to a gene: 10.

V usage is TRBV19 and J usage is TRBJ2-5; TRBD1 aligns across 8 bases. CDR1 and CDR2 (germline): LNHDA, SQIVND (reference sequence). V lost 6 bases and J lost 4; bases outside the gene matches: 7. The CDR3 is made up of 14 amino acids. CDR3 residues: CASSMTGVGETQYF. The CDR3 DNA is TGTGCCAGTAGCATGACAGGGGTAGGAGAGACCCAGTACTTC.

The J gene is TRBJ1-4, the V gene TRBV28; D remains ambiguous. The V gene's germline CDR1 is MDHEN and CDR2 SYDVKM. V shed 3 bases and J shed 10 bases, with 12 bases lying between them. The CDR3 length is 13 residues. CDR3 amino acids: CASSLLSERKLFF. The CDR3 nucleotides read TGTGCCAGCAGTTTGTTGTCGGAGCGAAAACTGTTTTTT.

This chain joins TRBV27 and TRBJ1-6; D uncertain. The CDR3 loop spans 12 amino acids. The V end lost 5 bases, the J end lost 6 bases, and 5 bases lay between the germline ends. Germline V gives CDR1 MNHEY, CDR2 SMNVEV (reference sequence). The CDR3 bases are TGTGCCAGCAGTACCACTAATTCACCCCTCCACTTT. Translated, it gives CASSTTNSPLHF.

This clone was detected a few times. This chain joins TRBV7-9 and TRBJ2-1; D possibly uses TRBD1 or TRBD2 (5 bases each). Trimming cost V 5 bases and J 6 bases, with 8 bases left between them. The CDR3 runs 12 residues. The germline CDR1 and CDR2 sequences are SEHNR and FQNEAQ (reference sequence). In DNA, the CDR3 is TGTGCCAGCAGCCACGGGGCCAATGAGCAGTTCTTC. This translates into CASSHGANEQFF.

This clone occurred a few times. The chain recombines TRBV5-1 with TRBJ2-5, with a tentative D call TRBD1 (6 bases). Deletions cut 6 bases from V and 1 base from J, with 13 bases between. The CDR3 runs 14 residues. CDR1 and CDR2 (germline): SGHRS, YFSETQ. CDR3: CASKGQTGQETQYF. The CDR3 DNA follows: TGCGCCAGCAAGGGGCAGACAGGCCAAGAGACCCAGTACTTC.

The CDR3 here is CASSLDSGGGTGELFF. The DNA for the CDR3 is TGTGCCAGCAGTTTGGATAGCGGGGGAGGAACCGGGGAGCTGTTTTTT. This chain joins TRBV27 and TRBJ2-2; 9 bases map to TRBD2. This CDR3 spans 16 amino acids. V gave up 3 bases and J gave up 5 bases; unmatched junction bases: 7. Germline V CDR1 and CDR2: MNHEY, SMNVEV (reference sequence).